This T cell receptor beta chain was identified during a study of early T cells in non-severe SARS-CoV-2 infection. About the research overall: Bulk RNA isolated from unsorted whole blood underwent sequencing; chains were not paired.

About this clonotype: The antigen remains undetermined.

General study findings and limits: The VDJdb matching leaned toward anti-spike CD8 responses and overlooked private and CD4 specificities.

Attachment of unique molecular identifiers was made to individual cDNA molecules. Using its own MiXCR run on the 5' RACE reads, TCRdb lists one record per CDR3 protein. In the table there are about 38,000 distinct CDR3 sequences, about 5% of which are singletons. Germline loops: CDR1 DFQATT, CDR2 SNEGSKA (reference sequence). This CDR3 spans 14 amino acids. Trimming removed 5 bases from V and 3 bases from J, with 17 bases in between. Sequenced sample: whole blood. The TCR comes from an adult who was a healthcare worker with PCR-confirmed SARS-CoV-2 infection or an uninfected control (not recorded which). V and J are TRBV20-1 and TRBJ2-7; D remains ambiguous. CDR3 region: CSALSNLGFYEQYF. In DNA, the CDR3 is TGCAGTGCTCTAAGTAACCTAGGGTTCTACGAGCAGTACTTC.